These 23 T cell receptor beta chains were sequenced from one sample in a study of cytomegalovirus exposure and HLA in healthy donors. The study ran its PCR with 60 Vbeta and 13 Jbeta primers. Measured with immunoSEQ multiplex PCR; TCRdb has only the in-frame clones, and not every one. Of about 150,000 clones listed, approximately 73% are singletons. The sample was PBMCs. The receptor source for this set is a woman younger than 35 in good health and CMV-seronegative.

CDR3: CASSSTGNYGYTF. For the CDR3, the DNA is TGCGCCAGCAGCTCGACAGGGAACTATGGCTACACCTTC. The rearrangement uses TRBV5-1 and TRBJ1-2; TRBD1 matches 7 bases. V lost 3 bases and J lost 2; bases outside the gene matches: 1. CDR1 is SGHRS, CDR2 YFSETQ, per germline. The CDR3 extends over 13 amino acids.

V and J are TRBV7-2 and TRBJ2-1; 8 nucleotides line up with TRBD1. The germline CDR1 and CDR2 sequences are SGHTA and FQGNSA. Trimming removed 5 bases from V and 4 bases from J; junction bases left unmatched: 4. This CDR3 is 14 amino acids long. The chain's CDR3 is CASSLGTGYNEQFF. DNA for the CDR3: TGTGCCAGCAGCCTCGGGACAGGTTACAATGAGCAGTTCTTC.

The CDR3 DNA reads TGTGCCAGTAGGCGGACAGGGGGCGTCTCCTTGGGCACCGGGGAGCTGTTTTTT. Translating it yields CASRRTGGVSLGTGELFF. The genes are TRBV19 and TRBJ2-2; 11 bases are a match to TRBD1. The CDR3 extends over 18 amino acids. The germline V gene has CDR1 LNHDA and CDR2 SQIVND (reference sequence). V lost 6 bases and J lost 4; bases outside the gene matches: 13.

This clone was observed a handful of times. The V call is TRBV11-3, the J call TRBJ1-1; possibly TRBD1 for D (5 bases). V was clipped by 0 bases and J by 6 bases, with 14 bases between them. CDR3 length: 15 amino acids. Germline V gene lookup returns CDR1 SGHNT and CDR2 YENEEA. CDR3 bases: TGTGCCAGCAGCTTAGATCAGGGAGGGGTCTCTGAAGCTTTCTTT. Its protein product is CASSLDQGGVSEAFF.

There are a few counts of this clone. The chain uses TRBV4-3 and TRBJ2-1; the match to TRBD1 covers 8 bases. V trimming: 0 bases; J trimming: 8 bases; junction bases outside the gene matches: 12. Germline assignment: CDR1 LGHNA and CDR2 YSLEER. This CDR3 has 17 amino acids. Here the CDR3 reads CASSQDLRDRLIDEQFF. The CDR3 coding sequence is TGCGCCAGCAGCCAAGATCTAAGGGACAGGCTAATCGATGAGCAGTTCTTC.

This clone has more than one count but fewer than ten. The chain employs TRBV11-3 and TRBJ2-1; TRBD2 agrees at 13 bases. Germline V gene sequence: CDR1 SGHNT, CDR2 YENEEA. J gave up 6 bases and V 2 bases, and 10 bases lay outside the gene matches. The CDR3 consists of 18 residues. CDR3 in amino acids: CASSLTLRLAGGINEQFF. CDR3 bases: TGTGCCAGCAGCTTAACGTTGAGACTAGCGGGAGGAATCAATGAGCAGTTCTTC.

The chain links TRBV7-9 to TRBJ1-6; D possibly corresponds to TRBD1 (5 bases). V was shortened by 7 bases and J by 10 bases, with 11 bases between the two germline ends. This CDR3 contains 12 residues. Germline values: CDR1 SEHNR, CDR2 FQNEAQ (reference sequence). Here the CDR3 reads CASTPGGSPLHF. The CDR3 region has the DNA TGTGCCAGCACCCCGGGGGGATCACCCCTCCACTTT.

This chain joins TRBV4-2 and TRBJ1-1; weak D call: TRBD1 (6 bases). Germline V gives CDR1 LGHNA, CDR2 YNFKEQ. This CDR3 comprises 14 residues. V was trimmed by 2 bases and J by 4 bases, leaving 11 bases between them. The CDR3 region is CASSQLQGSTEAFF. CDR3 DNA: TGTGCCAGCAGCCAACTACAGGGAAGCACTGAAGCTTTCTTT.

This sequence joins TRBV27 and TRBJ2-6, with D uncertain. CDR3 length: 17 residues. Deletions cut 4 bases from V and 1 base from J, with 14 bases between. Per germline, CDR1 MNHEY and CDR2 SMNVEV (reference sequence). CDR3 sequence: CASSWAGFFSGANVLTF. Written as DNA, the CDR3 is TGTGCCAGCAGTTGGGCAGGCTTTTTTTCTGGGGCCAACGTCCTGACTTTC. The entire variable domain, with the rest obtained from reference TRBV27 and TRBJ2-6, is as follows: EAQVTQNPRYLITVTGKKLTVTCSQNMNHEYMSWYRQDPGLGLRQIYYSMNVEVTDKGDVPEGYKVSRKEKRNFPLILESPSPNQTSLYFCASSWAGFFSGANVLTFGAGSRLTVL.

The chain employs TRBV30 and TRBJ1-1, with TRBD1 identical over 9 bases. V was pared by 7 bases and J by 4 bases, with 4 bases of the junction left unmatched. Germline values: CDR1 GTSNPN, CDR2 SVGIG (reference sequence). The CDR3 extends over 12 amino acids. The CDR3 DNA reads as TGTGCCTTAGACAGGGGGTCCACTGAAGCTTTCTTT. This translates into CALDRGSTEAFF.

The chain carries TRBV4-3 and TRBJ2-1, with TRBD2 identical over 10 bases. The CDR3 loop spans 17 amino acids. In germline, CDR1 is LGHNA, CDR2 YSLEER. Unmatched junction bases numbered 11, after V lost 0 bases and J lost 9 bases. The CDR3 spells CASSQDWSSGSKREQFF. CDR3 nucleotide sequence: TGCGCCAGCAGCCAAGATTGGTCTAGCGGGAGCAAGCGTGAGCAGTTCTTC.

The chain combines TRBV10-2 with TRBJ2-7, with TRBD2 matching over 10 bases. The CDR3 is 15 residues long. Per germline, CDR1 WSHSY and CDR2 SAAADI. V dropped 2 bases and J dropped 2; count of bases not matched to a gene: 3. CDR3 sequence (DNA): TGCGCCAGCAGTGAGCTAGCGGGGGTGACCTACGAGCAGTACTTC. It codes for CASSELAGVTYEQYF.

The gene calls are TRBV19 and TRBJ1-4; 7 nucleotides match TRBD1. The germline V gene has CDR1 LNHDA and CDR2 SQIVND (reference sequence). Trimming cost V 5 bases and J 3 bases; bases outside gene matches: 9. The length of the CDR3 is 16 residues. In nucleotides, the CDR3 is TGTGCCAGTAGTCCCCTGACAGGGAAAGCTAATGAAAAACTGTTTTTT. Its translation: CASSPLTGKANEKLFF.

This clone was detected once. This rearrangement joins TRBV6-4 to TRBJ2-1, with 8 positions matching TRBD1. Germline trimming cut 5 bases from V and 9 bases from J; bases unmatched to any gene: 6. The CDR3 is made up of 13 amino acids. Germline assignment: CDR1 MRHNA and CDR2 SNTAGT. In DNA, the CDR3 is TGTGCCAGCAGTATATCAGGGGGCACTGAGCAGTTCTTC. Its translation is CASSISGGTEQFF.

The chain carries TRBV11-3 and TRBJ2-2; D remains ambiguous. The CDR3 consists of 18 residues. Germline lookup yields CDR1 SGHNT and CDR2 YENEEA. V lost 5 bases, J lost 1 base, and 20 bases lay in between. CDR3 residues: CASSPSRVSARNTGELFF. CDR3 in DNA: TGTGCCAGCAGCCCGAGTCGAGTGTCAGCGAGGAACACCGGGGAGCTGTTTTTT.

This clone was recorded a few times. The J gene is TRBJ2-2, the V gene TRBV5-4, with 8 bases identical to TRBD1. The CDR3 is made up of 16 amino acids. V dropped 1 base and J dropped 2; count of bases not matched to a gene: 4. Germline V lookup: CDR1 SGHNT, CDR2 YYREEE (reference sequence). DNA for the CDR3: TGTGCCAGCAGCTTGTGGACAGGGATAAACACCGGGGAGCTGTTTTTT. Amino acid sequence: CASSLWTGINTGELFF.

This chain connects TRBV7-2 to TRBJ1-4, with D possibly being TRBD1 (5 bases). CDR3 length: 16 amino acids. V lost 1 base and J lost 1, with 10 bases in between. Germline CDR1 reads SGHTA; CDR2 reads FQGNSA. CDR3 in DNA: TGTGCCAGCAGCTTAGGAGGTCAGGGAACTAATGAAAAACTGTTTTTT. This translates into CASSLGGQGTNEKLFF.

This clone turned up a few times. This chain uses TRBV19 with TRBJ2-1; TRBD2 agrees at 10 bases. The CDR3 has 13 amino acids. Germline CDR1 LNHDA, CDR2 SQIVND (reference sequence). The ends lost 5 bases at V and 7 bases at J; junction bases unmatched: 2. This CDR3 reads CASSATSGNEQFF. CDR3 bases: TGTGCCAGTAGTGCGACTAGCGGGAATGAGCAGTTCTTC.

This clone was seen a single time. This rearrangement joins TRBV18 to TRBJ2-7; TRBD1 matches at 7 bases. V lost 3 bases to trimming and J lost 4 bases; unmatched junction nucleotides: 6. Germline V lookup: CDR1 KGHSH, CDR2 LQKENI. The CDR3 has 14 amino acids. In nucleotides, the CDR3 is TGTGCCAGCTCACCCAGCCGGACAGGATACGAGCAGTACGTC. As protein: CASSPSRTGYEQYV.

The V call is TRBV19, the J call TRBJ1-3; the match to TRBD1 covers 7 bases. The CDR3 has 14 residues. Germline V gene data show CDR1 as LNHDA and CDR2 as SQIVND (reference sequence). Here the CDR3 DNA reads TGTGTGACGGCAGGGGGTCACTCTGGAAACACCATATATTTT. Translation: CVTAGGHSGNTIYF.

This clone turned up a few times. V gene TRBV5-1 combines with J gene TRBJ2-5; a possible D gene is TRBD1 (6 bases). Germline-derived CDR1 and CDR2 are SGHRS and YFSETQ. The CDR3 consists of 14 residues. Trimming stripped 3 bases from V and 1 base from J, with 10 bases between. CDR3 sequence (DNA): TGCGCCAGCAGCTGGCAGGGGCCCCAAGAGACCCAGTACTTC. The encoded protein is CASSWQGPQETQYF.

This clone has a single count. The chain uses TRBV7-9 and TRBJ2-1; 9 bases map to TRBD2. The CDR3 length is 15 residues. Trimming cost V 4 bases and J 8 bases; bases outside gene matches: 9. Germline V lookup: CDR1 SEHNR, CDR2 FQNEAQ (reference sequence). The CDR3 reads CASSSRASGTDEQFF. CDR3 sequence (DNA): TGTGCCAGCAGCTCACGGGCTAGCGGGACCGATGAGCAGTTCTTC.

This rearrangement joins TRBV10-1 to TRBJ2-3; 8 bases match TRBD2. CDR3 length: 15 residues. Germline-derived CDR1 and CDR2 are WNHNN and SYGVQD (reference sequence). The trim removed 2 bases at V and 5 bases at J, leaving 6 bases unmatched. The chain's CDR3 is CASSERGGLVDTQYF. CDR3 sequence (DNA): TGCGCCAGCAGTGAGCGGGGGGGATTGGTAGATACGCAGTATTTT.